One and the same sample provided the 29 T cell receptor beta chains below, sequenced in a study of T cells of healthy individuals. Each CDR3 protein is one row after TCRdb ran MiXCR on the 5' RACE reads. Of roughly 87,000 distinct CDR3 sequences listed, 15% to 20% are singletons. The receptors were gathered from a human donor in good health.

The V gene is TRBV10-3, the J gene TRBJ2-3; D is unresolved. The CDR3 contains 14 residues. Germline V gene data show CDR1 as ENHRY and CDR2 as SYGVKD. The ends were cut back, 2 bases at V and 0 bases at J, with 6 bases in the middle. The CDR3 region has the DNA TGTGCCATCAGTGAGAGGGATAGCACAGATACGCAGTATTTT. Protein: CAISERDSTDTQYF.

This rearrangement joins TRBV4-3 to TRBJ2-7; a weak D match, TRBD1 (5 bases). Trimming stripped 0 bases from V and 4 bases from J, with 10 bases between. This CDR3 has 14 residues. CDR1 LGHNA and CDR2 YSLEER come from the germline V gene. The chain's CDR3 is CASSQEDTDYEQYF. CDR3 in DNA: TGCGCCAGCAGCCAAGAGGACACTGATTACGAGCAGTACTTC.

This clonotype has a count of ten or more. V usage is TRBV20-1 and J usage is TRBJ2-7, with 10 positions matching TRBD2. V lost 5 bases to trimming and J lost 4 bases; unmatched junction nucleotides: 8. The CDR3 length is 14 residues. Germline CDR1 reads DFQATT; CDR2 reads SNEGSKA (reference sequence). DNA of the CDR3: TGCAGTGCTGGGAGCGGGAGGGCCCTTTACGAGCAGTACTTC. This codes for CSAGSGRALYEQYF.

The V gene is TRBV20-1, the J gene TRBJ2-3, with a weak D call TRBD2 (6 bases). Deletions cut 5 bases from V and 0 bases from J, with 12 bases between. This CDR3 is 14 amino acids long. CDR1 DFQATT and CDR2 SNEGSKA come from the germline V gene (reference sequence). CDR3 nucleotides: TGCAGTGCTGGTGGTGCGGGAAGCACAGATACGCAGTATTTT. Protein product: CSAGGAGSTDTQYF.

The table lists this clonotype with many counts. The rearrangement joins TRBV7-9 to TRBJ1-3; D gene uncertain. The V end was cut by 5 bases, the J end by 4 bases, with 6 bases between. This CDR3 has 12 residues. Germline assignment: CDR1 SEHNR and CDR2 FQNEAQ (reference sequence). The CDR3 nucleotides are TGTGCCAGCAGCCCAAAGGGAAACACCATATATTTT. Its translation: CASSPKGNTIYF.

This clonotype appeared many times. The chain has TRBV19 and TRBJ1-5; 7 nucleotides align to TRBD1. CDR3 length: 14 amino acids. The germline V gene has CDR1 LNHDA and CDR2 SQIVND (reference sequence). J lost 4 bases, V lost 5 bases, and 5 bases had no gene match. CDR3 region: CASSPGTENQPQHF. The CDR3 DNA reads as TGTGCCAGTAGTCCTGGGACAGAGAATCAGCCCCAGCATTTT.

This chain links TRBV5-1 with TRBJ2-2; a weak D match, TRBD1 (5 bases). The V end lost 4 bases, the J end lost 5 bases, and 9 bases lay between the germline ends. The CDR3 sequence is 13 residues long. CDR1 SGHRS and CDR2 YFSETQ come from the germline V gene. The CDR3: CASSPTVTGELFF. CDR3 DNA sequence: TGCGCCAGCAGCCCGACAGTAACCGGGGAGCTGTTTTTT.

The chain employs TRBV28 and TRBJ2-3, with 8 bases fitting TRBD1. The CDR3 consists of 17 residues. CDR1 and CDR2 from the germline V gene are MDHEN and SYDVKM. V shed 6 bases and J 4 bases; nucleotides not matched to a gene: 15. Here the CDR3 DNA reads TGTGCCAGCAGCACACCAAGCAGGGGGCTTGGCGCAGATACGCAGTATTTT. Its translation: CASSTPSRGLGADTQYF.

The chain couples TRBV28 to TRBJ2-1; weak D call: TRBD2 (6 bases). Trimming pared 5 bases from V and 8 bases from J, leaving 19 bases between. Per the germline V gene, CDR1 is MDHEN and CDR2 is SYDVKM. CDR3 length equals 15 residues. The CDR3 is CASSLFLDRRDEQFF. The DNA of the CDR3 is TGTGCCAGCAGTCTATTCCTCGACCGGAGGGATGAGCAGTTCTTC. The full variable domain, its missing parts supplied by reference TRBV28 and TRBJ2-1, is DVKVTQSSRYLVKRTGEKVFLECVQDMDHENMFWYRQDPGLGLRLIYFSYDVKMKEKGDIPEGYSVSREKKERFSLILESASTNQTSMYLCASSLFLDRRDEQFFGPGTRLTVL.

This clonotype appeared many times. The chain recombines TRBV5-6 with TRBJ2-3, with D unresolved. Deletions cut 2 bases from V and 0 bases from J, with 4 bases between. The CDR3 runs 13 residues. Germline loops: CDR1 SGHDT, CDR2 YYEEEE. The CDR3 nucleotides are TGTGCCAGCAGCTTTCCAAGCACAGATACGCAGTATTTT. Protein: CASSFPSTDTQYF. The whole variable domain, filled in from reference TRBV5-6 and TRBJ2-3, reads DAGVTQSPTHLIKTRGQQVTLRCSPKSGHDTVSWYQQALGQGPQFIFQYYEEEERQRGNFPDRFSGHQFPNYSSELNVNALLLGDSALYLCASSFPSTDTQYFGPGTRLTVL.

This clonotype was seen a handful of times. The CDR3 DNA reads TGTGCCAGCAGCTGGACAGGGGGCGCCGGGGAGCTGTTTTTT. This codes for CASSWTGGAGELFF. The chain links TRBV6-6 to TRBJ2-2, with TRBD1 matching 11 bases. The CDR3 length is 14 residues. Germline V lookup: CDR1 MNHNY, CDR2 SVGAGI (reference sequence). V was pared by 6 bases and J by 6 bases, with 3 bases of the junction left unmatched.

The chain recombines TRBV3-1 with TRBJ2-5, with D possibly being TRBD1 (6 bases). The CDR3 loop spans 14 amino acids. In germline, CDR1 is LGHDT, CDR2 YNNKEL (reference sequence). V shed 1 base and J shed 5 bases, with 11 bases lying between them. The CDR3 DNA follows: TGTGCCAGCAGCCAAGTTGGGGGCCCGGAGACCCAGTACTTC. Amino acid sequence: CASSQVGGPETQYF.

The V call is TRBV29-1, the J call TRBJ1-1; tentatively, D is TRBD1 (5 bases). CDR1 and CDR2 from the germline V gene are SQVTM and ANQGSEA. The CDR3 has 12 residues. V was clipped by 8 bases and J by 1 base, with 11 bases between them. The CDR3 protein is CSTRDSNTEAFF. DNA of the CDR3: TGCAGCACCCGGGACTCGAACACTGAAGCTTTCTTT.

In its sample, this clonotype was seen many times. The chain uses TRBV9 and TRBJ1-2; 9 positions match TRBD1. The CDR3 runs to 14 residues. From germline, CDR1 is SGDLS and CDR2 YYNGEE. V shed 3 bases and J 8 bases; nucleotides not matched to a gene: 8. For the CDR3, the DNA is TGTGCCAGCAGCGCCGGGACAGGGTATTGGGGCTACACCTTC. Translating it yields CASSAGTGYWGYTF.

The V and J genes are TRBV4-2 and TRBJ2-5; D is perhaps TRBD1 or TRBD2 (5 bases each). The CDR3 runs to 13 residues. V lost 8 bases and J lost 3, with 13 bases in between. Germline assignment: CDR1 LGHNA and CDR2 YNFKEQ. The CDR3, as DNA: TGTGCCAGCCGCTCAGTGGGGGAAGAGACCCAGTACTTC. Translating gives CASRSVGEETQYF.

The table lists this clonotype with a few counts. V is TRBV6-5 and J is TRBJ2-5, with 7 bases that match TRBD2. CDR3 length equals 15 residues. Germline values: CDR1 MNHEY, CDR2 SVGAGI. With V trimmed by 5 bases and J by 1 base, 7 bases remained unmatched. CDR3: CASSRERGPQETQYF. The CDR3 nucleotides read TGTGCCAGCAGTCGAGAGCGGGGCCCCCAAGAGACCCAGTACTTC.

This chain uses TRBV4-3 with TRBJ1-2; unclear D gene. V lost 1 base and J lost 4, with 13 bases in between. Germline V CDR1 and CDR2: LGHNA, YSLEER. The CDR3 totals 15 residues. CDR3 coding DNA: TGCGCCAGCAGCCAAGCTGGTTACGAGACCTATGGCTACACCTTC. This translates into CASSQAGYETYGYTF.

J is TRBJ2-1 and V is TRBV7-9, with D tentatively TRBD2 (6 bases). The CDR3 has 13 amino acids. Trimming shortened V by 4 bases and J by 7 bases, and 11 bases separated the two germline ends. Per the germline V gene, CDR1 is SEHNR and CDR2 is FQNEAQ (reference sequence). DNA for the CDR3: TGTGCCAGCAGCTGGGGGGTTCTGAATGAGCAGTTCTTC. Translation gives CASSWGVLNEQFF.

The chain recombines TRBV25-1 with TRBJ2-6; the D is unclear. V shed 7 bases and J shed 6 bases, with 10 bases lying between them. The CDR3 has 13 amino acids. The germline V gene encodes CDR1 MGHDK and CDR2 SYGVNS. Here the CDR3 reads CASKSRQANVLTF. The CDR3 DNA sequence: TGTGCCAGCAAAAGCAGACAGGCCAACGTCCTGACTTTC.

In this sample, this clonotype turned up a few times. The rearrangement uses TRBV2 and TRBJ2-3; 8 bases align to TRBD2. This CDR3 contains 16 residues. From germline, CDR1 is SNHLY and CDR2 FYNNEI. V lost 6 bases, J lost 2 bases, and 10 bases stayed unmatched. The CDR3 coding sequence is TGTGCCAGCAGCCCACCTCGGGGGGGGTACACAGATACGCAGTATTTT. Its translation: CASSPPRGGYTDTQYF.

The rearrangement joins TRBV6-2 or TRBV6-3 to TRBJ1-6; D is perhaps TRBD1 (6 bases). Germline V gene lookup returns CDR1 MNHEY and CDR2 SVGEGT. The CDR3 has 14 amino acids. V lost 6 bases and J 9 bases, leaving 15 bases between the germline ends. DNA of the CDR3: TGTGCCAGCAGCCCTACAGGGAGTTCTTCACCCCTCCACTTT. Translating it yields CASSPTGSSSPLHF.

The rearrangement uses TRBV9 and TRBJ2-7, with D possibly matching TRBD1 (6 bases). Looked up from germline, CDR1 is SGDLS and CDR2 is YYNGEE. The CDR3 consists of 15 residues. Trimming removed 4 bases from V and 3 bases from J, with 17 bases in between. CDR3 bases: TGTGCCAGCAGCCCCGGGACATCACTTATCTACGAGCAGTACTTC. Translation gives CASSPGTSLIYEQYF.

This clonotype appeared a few times. V and J are TRBV6-4 and TRBJ2-2; 7 bases align to TRBD2. This CDR3 is 16 amino acids long. With 0 bases clipped from V and 6 bases from J, the junction kept 7 bases outside the gene matches. Germline assignment: CDR1 MRHNA and CDR2 SNTAGT. The CDR3 DNA reads TGTGCCAGCAGTGACTCGGGGACTAAGCACCCCGGGGAGCTGTTTTTT. Encoded protein: CASSDSGTKHPGELFF.

The CDR3 DNA sequence: TGCAGCGTTGTGGGACTAGCGGGGTCTAGCACAGATACGCAGTATTTT. Translated: CSVVGLAGSSTDTQYF. This rearrangement joins TRBV29-1 to TRBJ2-3; 13 bases agree with TRBD2. Looked up from germline, CDR1 is SQVTM and CDR2 is ANQGSEA. The CDR3 consists of 16 residues. The trim removed 4 bases at V and 0 bases at J, leaving 4 bases unmatched.

CDR3 residues: CASTSHGYTEAFF. CDR3 DNA sequence: TGTGCCAGTACCTCTCACGGGTACACTGAAGCTTTCTTT. The chain combines TRBV19 with TRBJ1-1; D gene unclear. Germline V CDR1 and CDR2: LNHDA, SQIVND (reference sequence). This CDR3 spans 13 amino acids. The V and J ends lost 7 bases and 3 bases respectively, with 12 bases between them.

The rearrangement joins TRBV3-1 to TRBJ2-1, with 7 bases that match TRBD1. Germline-derived CDR1 and CDR2 are LGHDT and YNNKEL (reference sequence). V gave up 3 bases and J gave up 1 base; unmatched junction bases: 9. The length of the CDR3 is 17 residues. CDR3 amino acids: CASSHGGHRGSYNEQFF. The CDR3 DNA sequence: TGTGCCAGCAGCCACGGTGGCCACAGGGGATCCTACAATGAGCAGTTCTTC.

This clonotype has just a few counts. A junction end diverges from the germline sequence, so it may reflect a read error. The genes are TRBV5-4 and TRBJ1-5, with D perhaps TRBD1 (6 bases). CDR3 length: 13 amino acids. From germline, CDR1 is SGHNT and CDR2 YYREEE (reference sequence). For the CDR3, the DNA is TGTGCCAGCAGCTTCGGGGGCAAGCAGCCCCAGCATTTT. Residues: CASSFGGKQPQHF.

This clonotype showed up just a few times. The V gene is TRBV13, the J gene TRBJ2-7; 11 nucleotides line up with TRBD1. The CDR3 contains 15 residues. Germline V gives CDR1 PRHDT, CDR2 FYEKMQ (reference sequence). With 5 bases clipped from V and 2 bases from J, the junction kept 5 bases outside the gene matches. In DNA form, the CDR3 reads TGTGCCAGCAGCGCCGGGACAGGGGGTCCCTACGAGCAGTACTTC. Its protein product is CASSAGTGGPYEQYF.

This clonotype was counted ten times or more. The chain is built from TRBV20-1 and TRBJ1-4; perhaps TRBD1 as D (6 bases). V lost 0 bases and J 7 bases, leaving 15 bases between the germline ends. Germline V lookup: CDR1 DFQATT, CDR2 SNEGSKA (reference sequence). The CDR3 has 15 residues. CDR3 loop: CSARDTGKFGEKLFF. CDR3 sequence (DNA): TGCAGTGCTAGAGATACAGGGAAATTTGGTGAAAAACTGTTTTTT.